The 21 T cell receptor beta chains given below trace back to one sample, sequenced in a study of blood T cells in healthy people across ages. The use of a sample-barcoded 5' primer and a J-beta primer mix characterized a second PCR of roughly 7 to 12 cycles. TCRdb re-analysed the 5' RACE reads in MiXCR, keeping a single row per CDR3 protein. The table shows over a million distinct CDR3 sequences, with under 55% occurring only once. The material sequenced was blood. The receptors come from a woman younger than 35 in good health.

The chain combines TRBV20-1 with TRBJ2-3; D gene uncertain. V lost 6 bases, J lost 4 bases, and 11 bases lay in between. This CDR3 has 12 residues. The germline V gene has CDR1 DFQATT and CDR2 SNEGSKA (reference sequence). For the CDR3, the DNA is TGCAGTGCCCAGCACCTCCCAGATACGCAGTATTTT. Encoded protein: CSAQHLPDTQYF.

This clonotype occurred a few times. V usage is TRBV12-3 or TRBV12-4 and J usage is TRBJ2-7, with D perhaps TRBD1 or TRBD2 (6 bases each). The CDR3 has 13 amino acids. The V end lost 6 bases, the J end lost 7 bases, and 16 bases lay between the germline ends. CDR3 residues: CASRSSGAREQYF. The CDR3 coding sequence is TGTGCCAGCAGGTCGTCGGGGGCTAGGGAGCAGTACTTC.

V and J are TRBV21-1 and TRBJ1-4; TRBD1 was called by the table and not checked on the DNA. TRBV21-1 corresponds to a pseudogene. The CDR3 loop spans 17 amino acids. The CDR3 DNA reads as TGTGCCAGCAGCCCACCACTCAAGGGGACAACTAATGAAAAACTGTTTTTT. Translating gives CASSPPLKGTTNEKLFF.

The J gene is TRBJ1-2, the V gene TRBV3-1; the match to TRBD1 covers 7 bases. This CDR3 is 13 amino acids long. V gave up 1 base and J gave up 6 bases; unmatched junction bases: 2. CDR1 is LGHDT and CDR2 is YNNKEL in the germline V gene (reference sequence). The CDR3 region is CASSQAGGNGYTF. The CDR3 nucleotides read TGTGCCAGCAGCCAAGCAGGGGGGAATGGCTACACCTTC.

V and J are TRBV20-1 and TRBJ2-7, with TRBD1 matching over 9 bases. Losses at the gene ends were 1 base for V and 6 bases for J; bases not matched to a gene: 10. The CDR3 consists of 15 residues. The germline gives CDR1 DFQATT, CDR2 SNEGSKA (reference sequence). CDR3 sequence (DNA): TGCAGTGCTAGAGGGACTCCGGGACAGGGAACCGAGCAGTACTTC. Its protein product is CSARGTPGQGTEQYF.

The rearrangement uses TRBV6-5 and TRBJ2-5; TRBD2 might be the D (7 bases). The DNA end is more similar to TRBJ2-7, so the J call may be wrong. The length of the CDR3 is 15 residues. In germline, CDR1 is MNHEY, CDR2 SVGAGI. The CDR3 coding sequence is TGTGCCAGCAACCGGGGAGGGGGACTTCTCCACGAGCAGTACTTC. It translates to CASNRGGGLLHEQYF.

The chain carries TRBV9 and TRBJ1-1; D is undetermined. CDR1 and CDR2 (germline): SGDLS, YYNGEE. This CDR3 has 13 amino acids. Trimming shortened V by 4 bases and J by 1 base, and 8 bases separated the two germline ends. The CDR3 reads CASSHSGNTEAFF. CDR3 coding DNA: TGTGCCAGCAGCCACTCGGGGAACACTGAAGCTTTCTTT.

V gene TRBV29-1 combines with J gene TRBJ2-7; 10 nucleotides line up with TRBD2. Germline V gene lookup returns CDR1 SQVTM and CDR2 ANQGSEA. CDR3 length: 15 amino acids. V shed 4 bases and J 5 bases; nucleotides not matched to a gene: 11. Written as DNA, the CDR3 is TGCAGCGTTGTACACAGCGGGAGGGCTAACCACGAGCAGTACTTC. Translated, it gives CSVVHSGRANHEQYF.

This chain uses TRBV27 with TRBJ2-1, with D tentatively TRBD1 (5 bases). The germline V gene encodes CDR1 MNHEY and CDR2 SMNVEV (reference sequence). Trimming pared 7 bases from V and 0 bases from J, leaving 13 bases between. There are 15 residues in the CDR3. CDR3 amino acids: CASTSDTLSYNEQFF. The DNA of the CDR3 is TGTGCCAGCACCTCGGACACCCTCTCCTACAATGAGCAGTTCTTC.

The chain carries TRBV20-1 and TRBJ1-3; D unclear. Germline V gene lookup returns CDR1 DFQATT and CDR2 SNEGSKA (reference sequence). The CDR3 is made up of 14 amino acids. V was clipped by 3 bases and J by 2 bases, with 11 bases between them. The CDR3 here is CSASWGAAGNTIYF. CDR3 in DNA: TGCAGTGCTAGTTGGGGTGCGGCTGGAAACACCATATATTTT.

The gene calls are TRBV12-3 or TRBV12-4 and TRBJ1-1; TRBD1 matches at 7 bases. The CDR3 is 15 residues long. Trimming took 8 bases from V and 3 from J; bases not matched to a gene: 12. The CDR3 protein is CASGNRGPVDTEAFF. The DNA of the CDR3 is TGTGCCAGCGGCAACAGGGGCCCAGTGGACACTGAAGCTTTCTTT.

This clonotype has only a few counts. The CDR3 loop reads CAISASGMYNEQFF. DNA of the CDR3: TGTGCCATATCAGCTAGCGGGATGTACAATGAGCAGTTCTTC. The genes are TRBV6-6 and TRBJ2-1, with 9 bases identical to TRBD2. This CDR3 contains 14 residues. Germline V gene data show CDR1 as MNHNY and CDR2 as SVGAGI (reference sequence). V dropped 10 bases and J dropped 4; count of bases not matched to a gene: 8.

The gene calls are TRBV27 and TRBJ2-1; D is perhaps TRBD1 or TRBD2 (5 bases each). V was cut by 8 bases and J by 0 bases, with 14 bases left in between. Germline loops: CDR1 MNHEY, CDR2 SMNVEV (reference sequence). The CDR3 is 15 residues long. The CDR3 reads CASRDHPSSYNEQFF. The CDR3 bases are TGTGCCAGCCGGGACCATCCGAGCTCCTACAATGAGCAGTTCTTC.

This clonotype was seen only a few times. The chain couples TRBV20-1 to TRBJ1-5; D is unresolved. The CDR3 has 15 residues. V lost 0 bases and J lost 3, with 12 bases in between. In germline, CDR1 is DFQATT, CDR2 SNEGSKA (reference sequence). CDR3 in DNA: TGCAGTGCTAGAGATGTGACCGGAGACAATCAGCCCCAGCATTTT. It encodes CSARDVTGDNQPQHF.

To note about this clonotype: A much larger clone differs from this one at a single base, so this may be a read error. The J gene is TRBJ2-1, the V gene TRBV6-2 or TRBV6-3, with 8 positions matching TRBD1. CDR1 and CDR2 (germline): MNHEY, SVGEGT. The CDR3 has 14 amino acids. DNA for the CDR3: TGTGTCAGCAGCAGGACAGGGAAATACAATGAGCAGTTCTTC. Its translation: CVSSRTGKYNEQFF.

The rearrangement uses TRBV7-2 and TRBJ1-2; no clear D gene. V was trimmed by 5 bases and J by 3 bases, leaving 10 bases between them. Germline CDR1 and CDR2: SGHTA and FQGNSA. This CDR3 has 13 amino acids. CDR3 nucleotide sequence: TGTGCCAGCAGCAGACAAGAAGACTATGGCTACACCTTC. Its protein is CASSRQEDYGYTF.

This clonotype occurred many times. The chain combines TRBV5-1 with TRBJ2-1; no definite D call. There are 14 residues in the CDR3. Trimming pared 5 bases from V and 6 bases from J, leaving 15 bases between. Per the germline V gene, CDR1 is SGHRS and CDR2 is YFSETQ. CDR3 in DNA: TGCGCCAGCAGGGGAATCAGCGAGATCAATGAGCAGTTCTTC. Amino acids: CASRGISEINEQFF.

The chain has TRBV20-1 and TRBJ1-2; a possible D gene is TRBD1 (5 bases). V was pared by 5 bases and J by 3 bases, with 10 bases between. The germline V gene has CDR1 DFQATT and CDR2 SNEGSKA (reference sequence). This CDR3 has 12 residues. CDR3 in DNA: TGCAGTGCTGGGTGGGACCACTATGGCTACACCTTC. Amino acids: CSAGWDHYGYTF.

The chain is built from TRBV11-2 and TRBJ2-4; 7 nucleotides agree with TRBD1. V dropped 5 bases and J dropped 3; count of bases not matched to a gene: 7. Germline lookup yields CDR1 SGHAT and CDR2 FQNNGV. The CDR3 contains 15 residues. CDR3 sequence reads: CASSLATGYKNIQYF. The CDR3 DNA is TGTGCCAGCAGCCTCGCGACAGGGTACAAAAACATTCAGTACTTC.

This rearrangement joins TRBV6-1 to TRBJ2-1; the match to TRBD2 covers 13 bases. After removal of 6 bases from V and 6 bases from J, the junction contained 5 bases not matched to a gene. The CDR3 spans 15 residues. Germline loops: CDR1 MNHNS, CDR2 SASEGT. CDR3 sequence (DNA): TGTGCCAGCAGGACCGGGACTAGCGGGATCAATGAGCAGTTCTTC. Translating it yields CASRTGTSGINEQFF.

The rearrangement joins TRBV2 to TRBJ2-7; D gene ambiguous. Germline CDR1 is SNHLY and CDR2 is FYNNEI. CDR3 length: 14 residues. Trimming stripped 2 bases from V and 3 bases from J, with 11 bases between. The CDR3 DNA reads TGTGCCAGCAGTGAATTCGGCAGATACTACGAGCAGTACTTC. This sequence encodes CASSEFGRYYEQYF.